Here is one T cell receptor (beta chain) with its context. Using immunoSEQ multiplex PCR, the repertoire was profiled, and TCRdb retains in-frame clones only, with some absent. The sample carries 71,000 or so clones, about 88% recorded once. The data stem from a study of OX40 agonist ivuxolimab in advanced cancers. On the study more broadly: Enrollees could have had prior anti-PD-1, anti-PD-L1 or anti-CTLA-4 therapy, which about 40% had received.

The CDR3 has 14 amino acids. V lost 4 bases to trimming and J lost 6 bases; unmatched junction nucleotides: 7. Germline-derived CDR1 and CDR2 are SEHNR and FQNEAQ (reference sequence). The gene calls are TRBV7-9 and TRBJ2-7, with 9 bases aligning to TRBD1. The sequence derives from an adult with an advanced solid tumor such as melanoma, head and neck, liver or kidney cancer. Sequenced material: CD4+ or CD8+ T cells sorted from blood, taken in a trial of the OX40 agonist ivuxolimab. CDR3 sequence reads: CASSSGTGLLEQYF. The CDR3 nucleotides read TGTGCCAGCAGCTCCGGGACAGGGCTTCTCGAGCAGTACTTC.